This entry lists 20 T cell receptor beta chains sequenced from one sample in a study of blood T cell repertoires in COVID-19. Only in-frame clones appear in the TCRdb table, and some are missing; sequencing was by immunoSEQ multiplex PCR. There are tens of thousands of clones in the sample; nearly 90% occur only once, and about 3% lies in the top ten. What was sequenced was peripheral blood. The receptor set was obtained from a man over 45 with active COVID-19.

This chain links TRBV3-1 (or the pseudogene TRBV3-2) with TRBJ1-4; TRBD1 might be the D (5 bases). The V gene's germline CDR1 is LGHDT and CDR2 YNNKEL (reference sequence). The CDR3 has 15 residues. The V and J ends lost 2 bases and 4 bases respectively, with 11 bases between them. This CDR3 reads CASSQKRQINEKLFF. Here the CDR3 DNA reads TGTGCCAGCAGCCAAAAACGACAGATTAATGAAAAACTGTTTTTT.

This chain's CDR3 is CASSYQGGYGYTF. As DNA, the CDR3 is TGTGCCAGCAGTTATCAAGGGGGTTATGGCTACACCTTC. This chain links TRBV6-1 with TRBJ1-2; TRBD1 is a possible D gene (6 bases). V dropped 5 bases and J dropped 5 bases, with 12 bases sitting between them. The length of the CDR3 is 13 residues. Germline values: CDR1 MNHNS, CDR2 SASEGT.

The CDR3 reads CASSLSHGGGQPQHF. CDR3 coding DNA: TGTGCCAGCAGCTTAAGTCACGGGGGTGGTCAGCCCCAGCATTTT. This chain joins TRBV7-9 and TRBJ1-5, with D perhaps matching TRBD1 (5 bases). This CDR3 contains 15 residues. With 2 bases removed from V and 6 bases from J, the gap between germline ends came to 14 bases. Germline loops: CDR1 SEHNR, CDR2 FQNEAQ (reference sequence).

The rearrangement joins TRBV3-1 (or the pseudogene TRBV3-2) to TRBJ2-7; the D gene is possibly TRBD1 (6 bases). From germline, CDR1 is LGHDT and CDR2 YNNKEL (reference sequence). Deletions cut 1 base from V and 6 bases from J, with 13 bases between. CDR3 size: 14 residues. The chain's CDR3 is CASSQALQGREQYF. In nucleotides, the CDR3 is TGTGCCAGCAGCCAAGCCCTACAGGGTCGCGAGCAGTACTTC.

The chain recombines TRBV9 with TRBJ1-2; D not certain. V gave up 0 bases and J gave up 8 bases, with 11 bases separating them. CDR1 is SGDLS and CDR2 is YYNGEE in the germline V gene. The CDR3 extends over 13 amino acids. CDR3 residues: CASSVGSGVGYTF. The CDR3 region has the DNA TGTGCCAGCAGCGTAGGTTCCGGGGTCGGCTACACCTTC.

The chain combines TRBV20-1 with TRBJ1-2, with TRBD1 matching over 7 bases. This CDR3 has 10 residues. Germline CDR1 DFQATT, CDR2 SNEGSKA (reference sequence). Unmatched junction bases numbered 6, after V lost 5 bases and J lost 12 bases. Here the CDR3 DNA reads TGCAGTGCTGGCCAAGACAGGGACACCTTC. Its translation: CSAGQDRDTF.

The chain is built from TRBV29-1 and TRBJ2-1; D is uncertain. This CDR3 has 11 residues. Germline V gives CDR1 SQVTM, CDR2 ANQGSEA. V was cut by 6 bases and J by 8 bases, with 11 bases left in between. The CDR3 loop is CSVPSVYEQFF. Here the CDR3 DNA reads TGCAGCGTCCCAAGCGTCTATGAGCAGTTCTTC.

V usage is TRBV15 and J usage is TRBJ1-2; 9 bases fit TRBD1. V was clipped by 3 bases and J by 7 bases; unmatched bases: 0. Germline lookup yields CDR1 LNHNV and CDR2 YYDKDF (reference sequence). The CDR3 runs 12 residues. CDR3: CATSRTGGGYTF. The CDR3 DNA reads as TGTGCCACCAGCAGGACAGGGGGTGGCTACACCTTC.

The chain joins TRBV10-3 to TRBJ2-3, with D unresolved. V dropped 2 bases and J dropped 1 base, with 10 bases sitting between them. Germline values: CDR1 ENHRY, CDR2 SYGVKD. This CDR3 spans 15 amino acids. The CDR3 bases are TGTGCCATCAGTGAGACGAAAATAGGCACAGATACGCAGTATTTT. It encodes CAISETKIGTDTQYF.

CDR3 protein: CAISESAETQYF. CDR3 DNA sequence: TGTGCCATCAGTGAGTCTGCGGAGACCCAGTACTTC. V is TRBV10-3 and J is TRBJ2-5; D unclear. The germline V gene encodes CDR1 ENHRY and CDR2 SYGVKD. The CDR3 has 12 residues. V shed 0 bases and J shed 5 bases, with 4 bases lying between them.

The CDR3 bases are TGTGCCAGCAGTGGACTAGCGGTTACCACAGATACGCAGTATTTT. Translation gives CASSGLAVTTDTQYF. The V gene is TRBV2, the J gene TRBJ2-3, with 9 bases matching TRBD2. The CDR3 extends over 15 amino acids. Germline V gene sequence: CDR1 SNHLY, CDR2 FYNNEI. J gave up 2 bases and V 4 bases, and 4 bases lay outside the gene matches.

The chain is built from TRBV6-4 and TRBJ1-1; possibly TRBD1 for D (6 bases). V shed 5 bases and J shed 4 bases, with 11 bases lying between them. The germline CDR1 and CDR2 sequences are MRHNA and SNTAGT. The CDR3 loop spans 13 amino acids. CDR3 protein: CASSSGVGTEAFF. The DNA for the CDR3 is TGTGCCAGCAGTTCAGGGGTTGGCACTGAAGCTTTCTTT.

The chain carries TRBV7-2 and TRBJ1-6; D possibly corresponds to TRBD1 (5 bases). The CDR3 has 15 amino acids. V lost 2 bases and J lost 3, with 8 bases in between. The germline CDR1 and CDR2 sequences are SGHTA and FQGNSA. The CDR3 nucleotides read TGTGCCAGCAGCTTACAGGGAAACTATAATTCACCCCTCCACTTT. Protein product: CASSLQGNYNSPLHF. Together with reference TRBV7-2 and TRBJ1-6, the CDR3 gives the full variable domain: GAGVSQSPSNKVTEKGKDVELRCDPISGHTALYWYRQSLGQGLEFLIYFQGNSAPDKSGLPSDRFSAERTGGSVSTLTIQRTQQEDSAVYLCASSLQGNYNSPLHFGNGTRLTVT.

The CDR3 is CASSFGGGEQFF. Here the CDR3 DNA reads TGTGCCAGCAGCTTCGGGGGAGGAGAGCAGTTCTTC. The chain is built from TRBV11-2 and TRBJ2-1; maybe TRBD2 (6 bases). In germline, CDR1 is SGHAT, CDR2 FQNNGV. Trimming cost V 3 bases and J 10 bases, with 10 bases left between them. CDR3 length equals 12 residues.

The J gene is TRBJ1-2, the V gene TRBV18, with unresolved D. V lost 0 bases to trimming and J lost 5 bases, with 7 bases between them. The CDR3 spans 13 residues. CDR1 and CDR2 (germline): KGHSH, LQKENI. The CDR3 sequence is CASSPPQVYGYTF. Here the CDR3 DNA reads TGTGCCAGCTCACCACCCCAGGTTTATGGCTACACCTTC.

The chain joins TRBV6-5 to TRBJ2-5, with 10 bases lining up with TRBD2. The CDR3 is 14 amino acids. Germline V gives CDR1 MNHEY, CDR2 SVGAGI. V lost 5 bases to trimming and J lost 5 bases; unmatched junction nucleotides: 5. Here the CDR3 DNA reads TGTGCCAGCAGTACTAGCGGGGTTGCGGAGACCCAGTACTTC. Translation: CASSTSGVAETQYF.

The sample holds a few counts of this clone. The rearrangement joins TRBV6-1 to TRBJ2-3; D is unclear. V lost 2 bases, J lost 0 bases, and 9 bases lay in between. This CDR3 contains 15 residues. Germline values: CDR1 MNHNS, CDR2 SASEGT. The CDR3 loop reads CASSELVGSTDTQYF. As DNA, the CDR3 is TGTGCCAGCAGTGAATTAGTCGGTAGCACAGATACGCAGTATTTT.

The chain recombines TRBV4-1 with TRBJ2-7; D possibly corresponds to TRBD2 (6 bases). In germline, CDR1 is MGHRA, CDR2 YSYEKL. CDR3 length: 15 residues. V was cut by 0 bases and J by 3 bases, with 12 bases left in between. CDR3 coding DNA: TGCGCCAGCAGCCAAGATCCGGGAGTCGGCTACGAGCAGTACTTC. This gives the protein CASSQDPGVGYEQYF.

The V gene is TRBV9, the J gene TRBJ2-2, with 13 bases that match TRBD2. Trimming at V came to 2 bases and at J to 2 bases, leaving 6 bases not matched to a gene. The length of the CDR3 is 18 residues. Germline V CDR1 and CDR2: SGDLS, YYNGEE. The CDR3 sequence is CASSVGLAGDLNTGELFF. The CDR3 bases are TGTGCCAGCAGCGTCGGACTAGCGGGGGACCTAAACACCGGGGAGCTGTTTTTT.

This clone came up once. This chain connects TRBV6-1 to TRBJ1-1, with 7 bases lining up with TRBD1. Per the germline V gene, CDR1 is MNHNS and CDR2 is SASEGT. CDR3 length: 16 residues. The trim removed 2 bases at V and 7 bases at J, leaving 13 bases unmatched. The CDR3 loop reads CASSERRRGRAIEAFF. The CDR3 nucleotides are TGTGCCAGCAGTGAACGGCGAAGGGGGCGAGCTATTGAAGCTTTCTTT.